This T cell receptor beta chain was sequenced during a study of patients and donors after allogeneic stem cell transplantation (dated by TCRdb to 2018 to 2020). The table lists this clonotype with many counts. Its antigen remains undetermined. Per-base quality was not reported, and no clone a single base away is much larger than it. The method was RT-PCR. Instrument used: NextSeq 550. Clones were called with MiXCR by TCRdb after fastp trimmed the public reads at Q25, and only in-frame beta chains were retained. Rows are unified per CDR3 protein, each entry keeping the most common DNA and genes. The sample contains 20,000 or so distinct CDR3 sequences, roughly 4.5% of them found a single time. The ten largest make up roughly 37% of the sample. The germline V gene yields KGHSH for CDR1 and LQKENI for CDR2. V is clipped by 1 base and J by 3 bases, and the sequence between their germline boundaries is 9 bases long. Inclusive of the bounding cysteine and phenylalanine, the CDR3 is 14 residues long. CDR3 DNA is the only sequence kept; it has 42 bases, read in frame from the first base.

The origin of this receptor is a human donor who was either an allogeneic HSCT recipient or a stem cell or donor lymphocyte infusion donor (not recorded which). It is not recorded whose cells these are; they may come from a transplant donor. The V and J genes are TRBV18 and TRBJ1-1, with no D gene named confidently. The material sequenced was blood, either unsorted or a sorted T cell fraction (not recorded which). The CDR3 protein: CASSPRLGYTEAFF. The DNA sequence reads TGTGCCAGCTCACCACGTCTGGGGTACACTGAAGCTTTCTTT.